This T cell receptor (beta chain) is from a study of T-cell memory formation after mild COVID-19. TCRdb passed the 5' RACE reads through MiXCR, listing each CDR3 protein once. The table shows 500,000 to 550,000 distinct CDR3 sequences, with about a fifth occurring only once. This CDR3 has 13 residues. The V gene lost 7 bases and the J gene lost 1 base, with 10 bases spanning the gap. Germline V gene lookup returns CDR1 SGHTA and CDR2 FQGTGA. On this clonotype itself: As yet, its antigen is unknown.

Study-wide results and caveats: Some clones that responded were present in memory (sampled pre-infection), which suggests cross-reactive memory joined.

The V gene is TRBV7-3, the J gene TRBJ1-1, with D hard to call. Sequencing was carried out using PBMCs or a T cell subset sorted from them (not recorded which). The clonotype originates from an adult woman who had mild COVID-19 (a few samples of this study predate the infection). Cell type and time point are not known. CDR3 sequence reads: CASKRSPNTEAFF. Written as DNA, the CDR3 is TGTGCCAGCAAGAGGAGCCCGAACACTGAAGCTTTCTTT.